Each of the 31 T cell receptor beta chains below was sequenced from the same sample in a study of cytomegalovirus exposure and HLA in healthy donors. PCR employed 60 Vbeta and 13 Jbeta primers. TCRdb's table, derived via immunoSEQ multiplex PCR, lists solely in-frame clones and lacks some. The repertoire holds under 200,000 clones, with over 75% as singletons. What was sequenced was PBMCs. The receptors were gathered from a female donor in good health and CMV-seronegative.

CDR3 loop: CAWETGQTGTIYF. For the CDR3, the DNA is TGTGCCTGGGAAACAGGACAGACGGGCACCATATATTTT. This chain links TRBV30 with TRBJ1-3; TRBD1 might be the D (6 bases). V lost 5 bases to trimming and J lost 9 bases, with 17 bases between them. The CDR3 is 13 residues long. Germline V CDR1 and CDR2: GTSNPN, SVGIG (reference sequence).

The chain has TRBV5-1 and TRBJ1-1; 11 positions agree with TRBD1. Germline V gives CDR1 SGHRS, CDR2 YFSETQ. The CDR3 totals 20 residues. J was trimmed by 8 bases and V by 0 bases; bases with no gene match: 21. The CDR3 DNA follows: TGCGCCAGCAGCTTGGGAAGGACAGGGGGCGAGGAACTCCTACGGTTCGAAGCTTTCTTT. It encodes CASSLGRTGGEELLRFEAFF.

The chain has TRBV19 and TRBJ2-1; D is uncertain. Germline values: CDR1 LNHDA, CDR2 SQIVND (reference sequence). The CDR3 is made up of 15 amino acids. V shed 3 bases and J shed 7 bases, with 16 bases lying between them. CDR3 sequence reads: CASSIGLEVSNEQFF. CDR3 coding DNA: TGTGCCAGTAGTATTGGTTTAGAGGTTAGTAATGAGCAGTTCTTC.

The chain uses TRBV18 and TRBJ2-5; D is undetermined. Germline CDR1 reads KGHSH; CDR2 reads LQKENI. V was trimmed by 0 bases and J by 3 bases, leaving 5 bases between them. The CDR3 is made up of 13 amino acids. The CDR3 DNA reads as TGTGCCAGCTCACCACCGCTAGAAGAGACCCAGTACTTC. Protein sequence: CASSPPLEETQYF.

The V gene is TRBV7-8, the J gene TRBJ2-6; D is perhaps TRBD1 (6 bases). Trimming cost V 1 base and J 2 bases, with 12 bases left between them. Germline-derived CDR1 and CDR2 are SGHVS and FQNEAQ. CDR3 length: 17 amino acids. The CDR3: CASSLGTGYAGANVLTF. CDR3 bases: TGTGCCAGCAGCTTAGGTACAGGGTATGCTGGGGCCAACGTCCTGACTTTC. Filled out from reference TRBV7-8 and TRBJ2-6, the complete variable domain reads GAGVSQSPRYKVAKRGQDVALRCDPISGHVSLFWYQQALGQGPEFLTYFQNEAQLDKSGLPSDRFFAERPEGSVSTLKIQRTQQEDSAVYLCASSLGTGYAGANVLTFGAGSRLTVL.

The CDR3 sequence is CASQYSPNYEQYF. The DNA of the CDR3 is TGTGCCAGCCAGTACAGCCCCAACTACGAGCAGTACTTC. This chain links TRBV2 with TRBJ2-7; D is unclear. This CDR3 is built from 13 residues. The V gene's germline CDR1 is SNHLY and CDR2 FYNNEI. V gave up 8 bases and J gave up 3 bases, with 14 bases separating them.

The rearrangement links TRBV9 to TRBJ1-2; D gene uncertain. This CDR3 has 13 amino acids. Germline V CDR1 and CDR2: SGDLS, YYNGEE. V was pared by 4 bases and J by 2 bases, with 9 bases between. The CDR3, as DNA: TGTGCCAGCAGCCACGACAAGAACTATGGCTACACCTTC. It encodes CASSHDKNYGYTF.

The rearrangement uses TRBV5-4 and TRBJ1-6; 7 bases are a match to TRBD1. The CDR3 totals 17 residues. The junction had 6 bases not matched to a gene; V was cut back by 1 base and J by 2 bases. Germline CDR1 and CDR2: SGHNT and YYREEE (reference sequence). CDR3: CASSLPRDSTYNSPLHF. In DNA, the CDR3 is TGTGCCAGCAGCTTGCCTCGGGACAGTACCTATAATTCACCCCTCCACTTT.

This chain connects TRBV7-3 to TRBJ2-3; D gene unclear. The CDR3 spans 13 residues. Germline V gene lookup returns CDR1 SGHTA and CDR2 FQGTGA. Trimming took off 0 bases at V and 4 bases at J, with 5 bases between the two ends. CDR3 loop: CASSLTGADTQYF. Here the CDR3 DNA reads TGTGCCAGCAGCTTAACGGGCGCAGATACGCAGTATTTT.

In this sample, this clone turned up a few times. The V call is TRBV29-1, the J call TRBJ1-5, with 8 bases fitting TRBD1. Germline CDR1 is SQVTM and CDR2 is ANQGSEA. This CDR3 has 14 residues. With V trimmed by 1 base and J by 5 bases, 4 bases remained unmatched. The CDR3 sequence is CSVEVGQGDQPQHF. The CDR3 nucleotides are TGCAGCGTTGAAGTTGGACAGGGCGATCAGCCCCAGCATTTT. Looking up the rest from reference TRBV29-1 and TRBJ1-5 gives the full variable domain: SAVISQKPSRDICQRGTSLTIQCQVDSQVTMMFWYRQQPGQSLTLIATANQGSEATYESGFVIDKFPISRPNLTFSTLTVSNMSPEDSSIYLCSVEVGQGDQPQHFGDGTRLSIL.

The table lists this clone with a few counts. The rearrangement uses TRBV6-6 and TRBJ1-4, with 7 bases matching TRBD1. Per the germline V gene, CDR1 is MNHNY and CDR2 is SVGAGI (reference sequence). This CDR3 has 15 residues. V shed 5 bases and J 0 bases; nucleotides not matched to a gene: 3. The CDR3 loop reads CASSRDSPTNEKLFF. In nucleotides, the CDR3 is TGTGCCAGCAGTCGGGACAGTCCAACTAATGAAAAACTGTTTTTT.

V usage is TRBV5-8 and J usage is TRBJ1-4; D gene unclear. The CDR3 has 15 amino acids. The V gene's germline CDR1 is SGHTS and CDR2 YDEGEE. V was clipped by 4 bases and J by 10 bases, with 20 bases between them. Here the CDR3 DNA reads TGTGCCAGCAGCCTACGACTGAGCCGTATATCAAAACTGTTTTTT. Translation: CASSLRLSRISKLFF.

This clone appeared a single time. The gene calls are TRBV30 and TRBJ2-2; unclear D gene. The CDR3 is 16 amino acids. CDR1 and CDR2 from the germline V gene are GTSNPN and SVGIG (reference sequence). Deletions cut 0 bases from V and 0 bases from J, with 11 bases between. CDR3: CAWSVQRHPNTGELFF. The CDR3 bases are TGTGCCTGGAGTGTACAAAGACATCCGAACACCGGGGAGCTGTTTTTT.

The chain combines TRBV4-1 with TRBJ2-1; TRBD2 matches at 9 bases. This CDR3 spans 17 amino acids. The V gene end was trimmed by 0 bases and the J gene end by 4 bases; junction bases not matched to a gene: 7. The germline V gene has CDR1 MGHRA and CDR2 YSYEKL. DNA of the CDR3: TGCGCCAGCAGCCAAGATATTCTAGCGGGACGGTACAATGAGCAGTTCTTC. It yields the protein CASSQDILAGRYNEQFF.

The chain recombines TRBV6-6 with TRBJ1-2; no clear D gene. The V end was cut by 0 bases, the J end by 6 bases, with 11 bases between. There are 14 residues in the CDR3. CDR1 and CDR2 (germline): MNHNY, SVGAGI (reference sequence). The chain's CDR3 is CASSYSSGQDGYTF. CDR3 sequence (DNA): TGTGCCAGCAGTTACTCGAGCGGGCAAGATGGCTACACCTTC.

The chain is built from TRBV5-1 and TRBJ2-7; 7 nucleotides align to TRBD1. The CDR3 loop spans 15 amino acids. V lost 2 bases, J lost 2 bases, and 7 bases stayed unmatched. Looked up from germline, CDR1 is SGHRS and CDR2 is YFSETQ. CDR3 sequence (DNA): TGCGCCAGCAGCTTTTACTCAGGACAGGCCTACGAGCAGTACTTC. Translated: CASSFYSGQAYEQYF.

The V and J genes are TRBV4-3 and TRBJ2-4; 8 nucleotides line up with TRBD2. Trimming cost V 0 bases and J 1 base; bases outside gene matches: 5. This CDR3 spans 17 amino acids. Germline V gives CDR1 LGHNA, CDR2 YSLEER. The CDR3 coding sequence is TGCGCCAGCAGCCAAGAAGGGCTAGCGGGCGCCAAAAACATTCAGTACTTC. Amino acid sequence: CASSQEGLAGAKNIQYF.

The CDR3 nucleotides are TGTGCCAGCAGCTTACCTACAGGAGCAGATACGCAGTATTTT. Residues: CASSLPTGADTQYF. The chain uses TRBV11-2 and TRBJ2-3, with D possibly being TRBD1 (5 bases). In germline, CDR1 is SGHAT, CDR2 FQNNGV. Deletions cut 2 bases from V and 4 bases from J, with 10 bases between. CDR3 length equals 14 residues. Full variable domain (rest looked up from reference TRBV11-2 and TRBJ2-3): EAGVAQSPRYKIIEKRQSVAFWCNPISGHATLYWYQQILGQGPKLLIQFQNNGVVDDSQLPKDRFSAERLKGVDSTLKIQPAKLEDSAVYLCASSLPTGADTQYFGPGTRLTVL.

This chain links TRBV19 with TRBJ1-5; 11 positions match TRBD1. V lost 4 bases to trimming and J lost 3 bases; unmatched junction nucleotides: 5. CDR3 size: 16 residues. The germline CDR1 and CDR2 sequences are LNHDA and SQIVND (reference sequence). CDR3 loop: CASSSGTGGSNQPQHF. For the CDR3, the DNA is TGTGCCAGTAGTAGCGGGACAGGGGGTTCCAATCAGCCCCAGCATTTT.

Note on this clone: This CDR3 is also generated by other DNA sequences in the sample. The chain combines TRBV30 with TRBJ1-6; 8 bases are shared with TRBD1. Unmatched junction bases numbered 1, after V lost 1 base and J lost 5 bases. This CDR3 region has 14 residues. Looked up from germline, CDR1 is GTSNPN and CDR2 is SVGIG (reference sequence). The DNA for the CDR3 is TGTGCCTGGAGTGGGGGACAGGATAATTCACCCCTCCACTTT. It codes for CAWSGGQDNSPLHF.

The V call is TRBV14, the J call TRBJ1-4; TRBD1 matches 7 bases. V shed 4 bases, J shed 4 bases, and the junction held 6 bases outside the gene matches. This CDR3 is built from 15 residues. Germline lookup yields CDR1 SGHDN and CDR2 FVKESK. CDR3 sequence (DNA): TGTGCCAGCAGCCGCGATCGACAGGGTAATGAAAAACTGTTTTTT. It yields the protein CASSRDRQGNEKLFF.

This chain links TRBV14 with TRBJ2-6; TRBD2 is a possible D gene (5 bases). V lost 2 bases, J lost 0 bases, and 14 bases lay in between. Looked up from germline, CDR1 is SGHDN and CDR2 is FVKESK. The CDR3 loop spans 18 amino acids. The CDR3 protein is CASSQPGSVFSGANVLTF. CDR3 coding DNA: TGTGCCAGCAGCCAACCGGGATCCGTTTTCTCTGGGGCCAACGTCCTGACTTTC.

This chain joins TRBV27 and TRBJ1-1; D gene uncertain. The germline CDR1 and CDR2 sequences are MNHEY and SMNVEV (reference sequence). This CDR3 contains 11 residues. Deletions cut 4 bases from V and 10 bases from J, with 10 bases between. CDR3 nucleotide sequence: TGTGCCAGCAGTTCTCTCTATGGAGCTTTCTTT. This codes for CASSSLYGAFF.

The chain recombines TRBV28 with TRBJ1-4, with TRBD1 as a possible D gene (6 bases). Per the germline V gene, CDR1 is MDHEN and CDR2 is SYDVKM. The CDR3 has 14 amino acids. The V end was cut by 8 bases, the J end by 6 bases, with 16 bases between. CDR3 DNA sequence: TGTGCCAGCCGACGGGACACTGGGGATGAAAAACTGTTTTTT. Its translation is CASRRDTGDEKLFF.

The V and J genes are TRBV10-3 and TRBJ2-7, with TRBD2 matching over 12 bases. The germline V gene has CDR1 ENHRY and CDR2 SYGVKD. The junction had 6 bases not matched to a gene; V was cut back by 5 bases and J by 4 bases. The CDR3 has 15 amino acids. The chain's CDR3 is CAISSGTSGLYEQYF. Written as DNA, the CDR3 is TGTGCCATCAGTTCCGGGACTAGCGGGCTATACGAGCAGTACTTC.

The CDR3 loop reads CASSLSRDNSPLHF. CDR3 nucleotides: TGCGCCAGCAGCTTGTCCAGGGATAATTCACCCCTCCACTTT. V is TRBV5-1 and J is TRBJ1-6; D possibly corresponds to TRBD1 (5 bases). V shed 1 base and J shed 5 bases, with 7 bases lying between them. From germline, CDR1 is SGHRS and CDR2 YFSETQ. The CDR3 runs to 14 residues.

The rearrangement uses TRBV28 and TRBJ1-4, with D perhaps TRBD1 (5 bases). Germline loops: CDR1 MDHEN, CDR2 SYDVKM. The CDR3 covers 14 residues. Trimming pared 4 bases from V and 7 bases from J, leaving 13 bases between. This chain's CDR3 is CASSSPGDAEKLFF. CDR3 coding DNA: TGTGCCAGCAGTTCACCGGGGGACGCTGAAAAACTGTTTTTT.

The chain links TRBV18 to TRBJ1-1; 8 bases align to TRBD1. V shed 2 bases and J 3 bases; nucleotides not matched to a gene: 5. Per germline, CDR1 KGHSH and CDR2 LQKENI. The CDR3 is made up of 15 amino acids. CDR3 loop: CASSPSQGQDTEAFF. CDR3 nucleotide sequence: TGTGCCAGCTCACCATCGCAGGGACAGGACACTGAAGCTTTCTTT. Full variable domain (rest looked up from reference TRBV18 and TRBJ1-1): NAGVMQNPRHLVRRRGQEARLRCSPMKGHSHVYWYRQLPEEGLKFMVYLQKENIIDESGMPKERFSAEFPKEGPSILRIQQVVRGDSAAYFCASSPSQGQDTEAFFGQGTRLTVV.

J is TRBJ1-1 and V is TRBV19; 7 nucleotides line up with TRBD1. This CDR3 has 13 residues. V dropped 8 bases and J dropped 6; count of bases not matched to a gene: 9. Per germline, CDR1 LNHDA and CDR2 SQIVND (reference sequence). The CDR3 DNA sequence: TGTGCCAGTGTGGACAGGAAAACTCCTGAAGCTTTCTTT. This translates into CASVDRKTPEAFF.

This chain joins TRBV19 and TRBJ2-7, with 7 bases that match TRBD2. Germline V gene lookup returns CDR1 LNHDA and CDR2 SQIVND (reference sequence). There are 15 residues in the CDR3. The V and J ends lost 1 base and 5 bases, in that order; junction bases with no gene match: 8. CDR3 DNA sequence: TGTGCCAGTAGTATAGCGGGAGGTCCCGGGCACGAGCAGTACTTC. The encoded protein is CASSIAGGPGHEQYF.

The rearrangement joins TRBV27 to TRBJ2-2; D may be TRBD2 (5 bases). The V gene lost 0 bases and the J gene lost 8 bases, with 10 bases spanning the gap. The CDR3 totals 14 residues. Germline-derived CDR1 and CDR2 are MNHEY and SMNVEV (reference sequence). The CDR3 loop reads CASSLSRVGGELFF. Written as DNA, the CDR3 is TGTGCCAGCAGTTTATCGAGGGTGGGAGGGGAGCTGTTTTTT.